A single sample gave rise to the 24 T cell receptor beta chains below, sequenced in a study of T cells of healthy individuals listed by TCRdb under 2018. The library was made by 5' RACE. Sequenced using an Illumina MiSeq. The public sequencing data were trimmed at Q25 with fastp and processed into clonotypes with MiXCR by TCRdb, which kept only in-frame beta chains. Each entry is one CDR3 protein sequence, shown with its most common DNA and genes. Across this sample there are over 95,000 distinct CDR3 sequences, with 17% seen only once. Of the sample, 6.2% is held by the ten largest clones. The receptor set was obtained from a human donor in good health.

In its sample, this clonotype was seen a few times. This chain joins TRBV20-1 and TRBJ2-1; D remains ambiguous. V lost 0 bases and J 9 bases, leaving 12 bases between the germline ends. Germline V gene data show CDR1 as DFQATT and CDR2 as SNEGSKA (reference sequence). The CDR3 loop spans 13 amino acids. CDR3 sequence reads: CSARDPLLVEQFF. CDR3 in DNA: TGCAGTGCTAGAGATCCTTTGCTGGTTGAGCAGTTCTTC.

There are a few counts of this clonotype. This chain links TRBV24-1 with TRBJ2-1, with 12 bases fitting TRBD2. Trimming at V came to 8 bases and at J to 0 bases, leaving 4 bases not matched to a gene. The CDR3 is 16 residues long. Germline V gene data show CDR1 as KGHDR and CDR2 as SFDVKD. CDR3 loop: CATTLAGGSSYNEQFF. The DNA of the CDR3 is TGTGCCACCACCCTAGCGGGGGGGAGCTCCTACAATGAGCAGTTCTTC.

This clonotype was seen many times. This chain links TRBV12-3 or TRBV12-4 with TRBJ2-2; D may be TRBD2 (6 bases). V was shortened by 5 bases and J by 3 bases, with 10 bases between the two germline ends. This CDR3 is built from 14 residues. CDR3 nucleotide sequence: TGTGCCAGCAGTCGTTCGGGAGACACCGGGGAGCTGTTTTTT. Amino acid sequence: CASSRSGDTGELFF.

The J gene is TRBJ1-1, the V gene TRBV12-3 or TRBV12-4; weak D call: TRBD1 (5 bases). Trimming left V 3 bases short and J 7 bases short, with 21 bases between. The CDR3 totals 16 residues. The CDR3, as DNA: TGTGCCAGCAGTTTTGCGCGGGGTTCGTGGCAGGGTGAAGCTTTCTTT. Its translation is CASSFARGSWQGEAFF.

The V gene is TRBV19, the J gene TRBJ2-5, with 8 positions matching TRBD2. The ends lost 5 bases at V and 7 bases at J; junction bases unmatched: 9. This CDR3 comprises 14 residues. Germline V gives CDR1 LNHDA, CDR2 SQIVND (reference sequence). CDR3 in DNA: TGTGCCAGTAGTTCCGGGACTAGAGCAACGACCCAGTACTTC. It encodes CASSSGTRATTQYF.

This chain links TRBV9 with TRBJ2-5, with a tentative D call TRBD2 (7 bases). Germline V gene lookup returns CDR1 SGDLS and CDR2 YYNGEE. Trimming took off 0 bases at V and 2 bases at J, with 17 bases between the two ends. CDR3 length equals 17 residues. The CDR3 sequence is CASSVGGGWVLQETQYF. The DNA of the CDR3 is TGTGCCAGCAGCGTAGGGGGGGGCTGGGTGTTGCAAGAGACCCAGTACTTC. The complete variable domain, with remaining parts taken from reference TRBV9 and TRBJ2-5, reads DSGVTQTPKHLITATGQRVTLRCSPRSGDLSVYWYQQSLDQGLQFLIQYYNGEERAKGNILERFSAQQFPDLHSELNLSSLELGDSALYFCASSVGGGWVLQETQYFGPGTRLLVL.

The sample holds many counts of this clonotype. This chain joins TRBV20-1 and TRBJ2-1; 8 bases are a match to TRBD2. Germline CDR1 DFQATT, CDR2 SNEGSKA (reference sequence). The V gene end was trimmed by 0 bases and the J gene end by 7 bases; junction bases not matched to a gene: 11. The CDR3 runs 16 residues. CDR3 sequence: CSARDPTSGHWNEQFF. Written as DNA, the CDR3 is TGCAGTGCTAGAGATCCCACTAGCGGCCATTGGAATGAGCAGTTCTTC.

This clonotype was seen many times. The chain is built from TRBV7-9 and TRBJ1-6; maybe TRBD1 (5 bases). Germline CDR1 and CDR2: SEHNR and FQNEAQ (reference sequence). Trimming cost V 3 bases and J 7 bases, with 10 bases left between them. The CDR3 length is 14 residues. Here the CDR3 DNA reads TGTGCCAGCAGCTTGGGACGGTCCAATTCACCCCTCCACTTT. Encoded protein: CASSLGRSNSPLHF.

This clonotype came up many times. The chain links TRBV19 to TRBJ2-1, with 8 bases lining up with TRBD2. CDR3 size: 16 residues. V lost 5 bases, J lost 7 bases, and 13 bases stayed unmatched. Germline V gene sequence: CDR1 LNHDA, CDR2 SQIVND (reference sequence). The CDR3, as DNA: TGTGCCAGTAGTCCCCAGGAACGGGGGGGGAGTAATGAGCAGTTCTTC. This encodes CASSPQERGGSNEQFF.

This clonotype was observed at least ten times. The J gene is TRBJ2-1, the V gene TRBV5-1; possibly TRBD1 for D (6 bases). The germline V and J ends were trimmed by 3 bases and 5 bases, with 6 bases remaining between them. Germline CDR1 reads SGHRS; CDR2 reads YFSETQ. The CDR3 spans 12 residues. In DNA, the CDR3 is TGCGCCAGCAGCTACAGGGACAATGAGCAGTTCTTC. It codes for CASSYRDNEQFF.

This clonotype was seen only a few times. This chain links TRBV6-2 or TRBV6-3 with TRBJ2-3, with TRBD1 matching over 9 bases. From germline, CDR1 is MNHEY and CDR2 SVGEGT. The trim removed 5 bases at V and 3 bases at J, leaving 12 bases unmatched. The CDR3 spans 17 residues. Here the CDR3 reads CASSKPWDRVPTDTQYF. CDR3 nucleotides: TGTGCCAGCAGTAAACCCTGGGACAGGGTCCCGACAGATACGCAGTATTTT.

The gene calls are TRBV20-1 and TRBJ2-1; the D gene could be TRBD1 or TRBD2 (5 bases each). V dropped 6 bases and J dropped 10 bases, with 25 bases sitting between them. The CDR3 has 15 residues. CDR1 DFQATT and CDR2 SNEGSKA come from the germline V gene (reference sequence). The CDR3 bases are TGCAGTGCCGACAAAGGGACCTCCACGGCGGGCGAGCAGTTCTTC. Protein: CSADKGTSTAGEQFF.

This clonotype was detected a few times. The CDR3 region is CASSLWHEAFF. CDR3 coding DNA: TGTGCCAGCAGTTTGTGGCATGAAGCTTTCTTT. The chain combines TRBV28 with TRBJ1-1; D gene ambiguous. The germline CDR1 and CDR2 sequences are MDHEN and SYDVKM. The CDR3 has 11 residues. Between the trimmed V and J ends, which lost 3 bases and 7 bases, there was a span of 6 bases.

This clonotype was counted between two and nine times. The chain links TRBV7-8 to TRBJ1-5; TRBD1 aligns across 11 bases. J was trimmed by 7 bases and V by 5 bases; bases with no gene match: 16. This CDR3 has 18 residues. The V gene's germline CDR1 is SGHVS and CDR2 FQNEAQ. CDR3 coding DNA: TGTGCCAGCAGCCTCAATTCCGCCGGGACAGGGGGGGAGCAGCCCCAGCATTTT. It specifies CASSLNSAGTGGEQPQHF.

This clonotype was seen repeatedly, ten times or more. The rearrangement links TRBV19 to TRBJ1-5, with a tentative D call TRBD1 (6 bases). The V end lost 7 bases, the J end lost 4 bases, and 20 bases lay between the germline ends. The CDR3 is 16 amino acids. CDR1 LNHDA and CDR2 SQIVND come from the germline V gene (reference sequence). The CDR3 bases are TGTGCCAGTAACATACAGGACAGAGGTTTAAATCAGCCCCAGCATTTT. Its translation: CASNIQDRGLNQPQHF.

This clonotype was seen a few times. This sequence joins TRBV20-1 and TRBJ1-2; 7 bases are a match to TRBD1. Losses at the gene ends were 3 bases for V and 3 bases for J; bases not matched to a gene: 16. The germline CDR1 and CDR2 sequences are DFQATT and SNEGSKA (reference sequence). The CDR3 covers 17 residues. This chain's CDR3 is CSASPGQTIGRHYGYTF. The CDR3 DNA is TGCAGTGCTAGCCCGGGACAGACTATCGGGCGGCACTATGGCTACACCTTC.

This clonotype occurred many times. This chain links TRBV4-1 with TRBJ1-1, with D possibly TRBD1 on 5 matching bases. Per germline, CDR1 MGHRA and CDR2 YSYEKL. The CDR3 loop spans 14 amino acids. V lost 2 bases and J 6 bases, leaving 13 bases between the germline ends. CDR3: CASSQRGLWAEAFF. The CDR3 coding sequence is TGCGCCAGCAGCCAAAGGGGACTTTGGGCTGAAGCTTTCTTT.

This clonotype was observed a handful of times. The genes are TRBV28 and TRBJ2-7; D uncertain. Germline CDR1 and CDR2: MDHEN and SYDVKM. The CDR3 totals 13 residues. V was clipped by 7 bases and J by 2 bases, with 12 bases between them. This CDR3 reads CASTLSRPYEQYF. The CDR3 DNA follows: TGTGCCAGCACCTTGAGTAGGCCCTACGAGCAGTACTTC.

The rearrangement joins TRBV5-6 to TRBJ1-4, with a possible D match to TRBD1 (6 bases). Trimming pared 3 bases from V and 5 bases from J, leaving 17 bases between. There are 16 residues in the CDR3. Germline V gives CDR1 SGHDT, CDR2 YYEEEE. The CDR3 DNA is TGTGCCAGCAGCTGGAGGCAGGGACAACGAAATGAAAAACTGTTTTTT. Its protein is CASSWRQGQRNEKLFF.

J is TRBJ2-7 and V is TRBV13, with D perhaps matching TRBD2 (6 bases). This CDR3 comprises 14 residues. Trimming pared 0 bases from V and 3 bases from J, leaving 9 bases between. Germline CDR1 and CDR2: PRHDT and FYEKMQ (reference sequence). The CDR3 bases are TGTGCCAGCAGCTTAGGGACTAGGGTCTACGAGCAGTACTTC. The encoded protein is CASSLGTRVYEQYF. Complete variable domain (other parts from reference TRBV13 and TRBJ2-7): AAGVIQSPRHLIKEKRETATLKCYPIPRHDTVYWYQQGPGQDPQFLISFYEKMQSDKGSIPDRFSAQQFSDYHSELNMSSLELGDSALYFCASSLGTRVYEQYFGPGTRLTVT.

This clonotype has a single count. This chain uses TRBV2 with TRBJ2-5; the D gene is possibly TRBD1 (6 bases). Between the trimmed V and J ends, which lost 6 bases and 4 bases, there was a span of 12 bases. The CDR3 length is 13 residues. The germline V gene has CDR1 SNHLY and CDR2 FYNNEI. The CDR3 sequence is CASRLGARETQYF. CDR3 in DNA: TGTGCCAGCAGGCTGGGGGCGCGAGAGACCCAGTACTTC.

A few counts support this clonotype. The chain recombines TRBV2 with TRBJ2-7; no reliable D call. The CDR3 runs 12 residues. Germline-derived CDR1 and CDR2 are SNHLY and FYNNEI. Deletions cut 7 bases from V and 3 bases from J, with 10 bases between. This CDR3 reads CASTDDRYEQYF. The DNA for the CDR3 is TGTGCCAGCACGGACGACCGCTACGAGCAGTACTTC.

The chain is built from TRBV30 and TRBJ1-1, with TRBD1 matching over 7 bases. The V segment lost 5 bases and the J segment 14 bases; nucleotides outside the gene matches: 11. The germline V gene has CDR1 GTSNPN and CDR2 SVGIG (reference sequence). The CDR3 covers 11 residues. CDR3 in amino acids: CAWGPTGFSFF. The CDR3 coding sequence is TGTGCCTGGGGCCCGACAGGGTTTTCATTCTTT. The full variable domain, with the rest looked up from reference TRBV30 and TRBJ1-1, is SQTIHQWPATLVQPVGSPLSLECTVEGTSNPNLYWYRQAAGRGLQLLFYSVGIGQISSEVPQNLSASRPQDRQFILSSKKLLLSDSGFYLCAWGPTGFSFFGQGTRLTVV.

CDR3: CSAGTGDYNEQFF. The CDR3 coding sequence is TGCAGCGCGGGGACAGGAGACTACAATGAGCAGTTCTTC. The gene calls are TRBV29-1 and TRBJ2-1, with 8 bases identical to TRBD1. CDR3 length equals 13 residues. With 7 bases clipped from V and 3 bases from J, the junction kept 5 bases outside the gene matches. Germline V gene sequence: CDR1 SQVTM, CDR2 ANQGSEA.